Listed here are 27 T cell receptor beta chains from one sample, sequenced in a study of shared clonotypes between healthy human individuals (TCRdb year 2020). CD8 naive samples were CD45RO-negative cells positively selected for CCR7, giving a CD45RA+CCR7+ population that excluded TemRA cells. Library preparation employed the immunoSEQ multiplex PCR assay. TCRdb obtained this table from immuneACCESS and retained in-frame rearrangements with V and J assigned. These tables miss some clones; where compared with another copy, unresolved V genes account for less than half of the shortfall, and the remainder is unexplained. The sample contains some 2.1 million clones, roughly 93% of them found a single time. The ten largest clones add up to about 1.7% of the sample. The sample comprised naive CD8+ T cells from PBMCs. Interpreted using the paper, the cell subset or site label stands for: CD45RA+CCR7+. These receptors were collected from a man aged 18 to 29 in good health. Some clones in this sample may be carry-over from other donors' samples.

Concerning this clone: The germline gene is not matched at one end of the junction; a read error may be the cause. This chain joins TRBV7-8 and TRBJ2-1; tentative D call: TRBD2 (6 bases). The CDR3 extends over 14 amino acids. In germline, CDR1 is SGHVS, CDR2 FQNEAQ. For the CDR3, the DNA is TGTGCCAGCAGCCCCAGGGACTCCAACAATGAGCAGTTCTTC. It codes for CASSPRDSNNEQFF.

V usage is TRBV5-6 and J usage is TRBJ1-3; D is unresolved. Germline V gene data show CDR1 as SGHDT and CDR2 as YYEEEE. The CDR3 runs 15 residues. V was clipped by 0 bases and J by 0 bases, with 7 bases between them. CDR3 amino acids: CASSLEAVSGNTIYF. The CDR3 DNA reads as TGTGCCAGCAGCTTGGAGGCGGTCTCTGGAAACACCATATATTTT.

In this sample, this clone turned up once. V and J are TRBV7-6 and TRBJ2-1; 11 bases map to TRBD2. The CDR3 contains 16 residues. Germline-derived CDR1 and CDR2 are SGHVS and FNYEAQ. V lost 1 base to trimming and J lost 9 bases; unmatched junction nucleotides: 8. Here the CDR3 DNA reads TGTGCCAGCAGCTTAGAACTAGCGGGAGAGTACGGTGAGCAGTTCTTC. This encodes CASSLELAGEYGEQFF.

DNA for the CDR3: TGTGCCAGCAGTGATTCCGCGACAGGGGCTCTGAACACTGAAGCTTTCTTT. Translated, it gives CASSDSATGALNTEAFF. The chain uses TRBV2 and TRBJ1-1; 8 bases line up with TRBD1. Trimming removed 3 bases from V and 0 bases from J; junction bases left unmatched: 9. CDR3 length: 17 residues. From germline, CDR1 is SNHLY and CDR2 FYNNEI. Together with reference TRBV2 and TRBJ1-1, the CDR3 gives the full variable domain: EPEVTQTPSHQVTQMGQEVILRCVPISNHLYFYWYRQILGQKVEFLVSFYNNEISEKSEIFDDQFSVERPDGSNFTLKIRSTKLEDSAMYFCASSDSATGALNTEAFFGQGTRLTVV.

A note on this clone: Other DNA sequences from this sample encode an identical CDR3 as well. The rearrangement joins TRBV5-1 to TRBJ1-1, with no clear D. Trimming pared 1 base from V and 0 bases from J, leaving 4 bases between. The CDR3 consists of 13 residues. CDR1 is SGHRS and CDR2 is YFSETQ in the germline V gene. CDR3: CASSLRVNTEAFF. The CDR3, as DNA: TGCGCCAGCAGCTTGCGGGTGAACACTGAAGCTTTCTTT.

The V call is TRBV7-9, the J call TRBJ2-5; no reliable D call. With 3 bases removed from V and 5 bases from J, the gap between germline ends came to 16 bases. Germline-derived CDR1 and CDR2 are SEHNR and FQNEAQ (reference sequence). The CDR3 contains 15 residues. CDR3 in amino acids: CASSFAPLPKETQYF. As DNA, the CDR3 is TGTGCCAGCAGCTTTGCCCCTCTCCCCAAGGAGACCCAGTACTTC.

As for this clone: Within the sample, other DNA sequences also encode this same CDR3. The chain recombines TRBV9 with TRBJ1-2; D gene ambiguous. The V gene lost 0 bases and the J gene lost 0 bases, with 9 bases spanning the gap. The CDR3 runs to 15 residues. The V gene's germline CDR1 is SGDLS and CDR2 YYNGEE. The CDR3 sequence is CASSVVGSPNYGYTF. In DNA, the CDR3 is TGTGCCAGCAGCGTAGTAGGATCGCCTAACTATGGCTACACCTTC. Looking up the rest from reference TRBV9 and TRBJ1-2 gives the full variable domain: DSGVTQTPKHLITATGQRVTLRCSPRSGDLSVYWYQQSLDQGLQFLIQYYNGEERAKGNILERFSAQQFPDLHSELNLSSLELGDSALYFCASSVVGSPNYGYTFGSGTRLTVV.

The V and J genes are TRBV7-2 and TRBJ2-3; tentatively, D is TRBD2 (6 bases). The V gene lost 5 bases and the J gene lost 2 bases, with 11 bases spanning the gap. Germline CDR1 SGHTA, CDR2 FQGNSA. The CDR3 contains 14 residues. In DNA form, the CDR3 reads TGTGCCAGCAGCCCGGGACTGTACACAGATACGCAGTATTTT. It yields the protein CASSPGLYTDTQYF.

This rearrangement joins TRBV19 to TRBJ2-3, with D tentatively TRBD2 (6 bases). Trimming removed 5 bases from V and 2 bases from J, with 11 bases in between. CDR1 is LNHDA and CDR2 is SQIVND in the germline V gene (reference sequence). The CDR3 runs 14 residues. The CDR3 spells CASSAGLDTDTQYF. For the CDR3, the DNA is TGTGCCAGTAGTGCGGGACTTGACACAGATACGCAGTATTTT.

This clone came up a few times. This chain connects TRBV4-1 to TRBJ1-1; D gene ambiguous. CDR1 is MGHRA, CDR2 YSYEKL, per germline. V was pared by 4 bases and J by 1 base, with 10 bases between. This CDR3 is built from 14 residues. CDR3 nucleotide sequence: TGCGCCAGCAGCCTACTTCGATCGAACACTGAAGCTTTCTTT. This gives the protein CASSLLRSNTEAFF.

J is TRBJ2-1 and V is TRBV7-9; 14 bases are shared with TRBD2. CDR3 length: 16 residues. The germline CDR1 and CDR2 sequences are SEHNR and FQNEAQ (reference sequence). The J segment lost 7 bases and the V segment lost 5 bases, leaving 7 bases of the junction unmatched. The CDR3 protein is CASSVRLAGGPNEQFF. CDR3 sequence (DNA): TGTGCCAGCAGCGTCCGACTAGCGGGAGGGCCAAATGAGCAGTTCTTC.

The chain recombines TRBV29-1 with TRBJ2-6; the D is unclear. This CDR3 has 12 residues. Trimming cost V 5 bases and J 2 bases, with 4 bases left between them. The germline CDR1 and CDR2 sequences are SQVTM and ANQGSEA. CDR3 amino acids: CSVNTGANVLTF. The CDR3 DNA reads TGCAGCGTTAATACTGGGGCCAACGTCCTGACTTTC.

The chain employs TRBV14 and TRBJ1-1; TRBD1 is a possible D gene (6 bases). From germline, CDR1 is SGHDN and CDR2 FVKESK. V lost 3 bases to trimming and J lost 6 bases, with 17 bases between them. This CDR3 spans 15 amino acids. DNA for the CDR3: TGTGCCAGCAGCCATAAGGGGGGAGGGTCCCCTGAAGCTTTCTTT. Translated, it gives CASSHKGGGSPEAFF.

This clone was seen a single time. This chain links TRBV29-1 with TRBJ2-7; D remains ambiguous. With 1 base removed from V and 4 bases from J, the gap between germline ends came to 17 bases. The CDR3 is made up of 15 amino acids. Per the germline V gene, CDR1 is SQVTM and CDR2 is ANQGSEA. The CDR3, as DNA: TGCAGCGTTGAAGTAGGAGACATTTACAATTACGAGCAGTACTTC. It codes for CSVEVGDIYNYEQYF.

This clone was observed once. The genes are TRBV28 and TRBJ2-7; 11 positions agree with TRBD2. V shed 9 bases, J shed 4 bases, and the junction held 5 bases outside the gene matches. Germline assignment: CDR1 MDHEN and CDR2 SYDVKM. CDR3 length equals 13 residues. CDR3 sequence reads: CASGTSGTYEQYF. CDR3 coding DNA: TGTGCCAGTGGGACTAGCGGTACTTACGAGCAGTACTTC.

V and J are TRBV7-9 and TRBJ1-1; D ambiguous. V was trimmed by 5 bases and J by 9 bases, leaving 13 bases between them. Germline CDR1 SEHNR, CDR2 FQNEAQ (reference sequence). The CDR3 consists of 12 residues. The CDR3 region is CASSPGRVQAFF. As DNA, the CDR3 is TGTGCCAGCAGCCCCGGTAGAGTCCAAGCTTTCTTT. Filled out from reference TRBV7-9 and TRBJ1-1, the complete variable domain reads DTGVSQNPRHKITKRGQNVTFRCDPISEHNRLYWYRQTLGQGPEFLTYFQNEAQLEKSRLLSDRFSAERPKGSFSTLEIQRTEQGDSAMYLCASSPGRVQAFFGQGTRLTVV.

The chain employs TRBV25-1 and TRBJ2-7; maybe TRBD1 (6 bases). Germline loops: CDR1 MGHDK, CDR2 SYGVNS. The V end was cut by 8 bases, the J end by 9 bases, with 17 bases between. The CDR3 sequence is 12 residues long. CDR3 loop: CASSSAWGRQYF. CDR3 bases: TGTGCCAGCTCCTCCGCGTGGGGGCGGCAGTACTTC.

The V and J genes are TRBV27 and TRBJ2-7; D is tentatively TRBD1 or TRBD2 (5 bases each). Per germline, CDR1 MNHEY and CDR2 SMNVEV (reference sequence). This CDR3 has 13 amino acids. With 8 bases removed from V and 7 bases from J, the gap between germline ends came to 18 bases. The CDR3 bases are TGTGCCAGCGTGCGTGGGGGAAGTGGGGAGCAGTACTTC. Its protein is CASVRGGSGEQYF.

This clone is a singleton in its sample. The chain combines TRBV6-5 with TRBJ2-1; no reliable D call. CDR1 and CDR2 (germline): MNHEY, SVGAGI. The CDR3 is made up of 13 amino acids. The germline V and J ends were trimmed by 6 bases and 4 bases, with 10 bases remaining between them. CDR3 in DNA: TGTGCCAGCAGACCGACTGAATACAATGAGCAGTTCTTC. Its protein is CASRPTEYNEQFF.

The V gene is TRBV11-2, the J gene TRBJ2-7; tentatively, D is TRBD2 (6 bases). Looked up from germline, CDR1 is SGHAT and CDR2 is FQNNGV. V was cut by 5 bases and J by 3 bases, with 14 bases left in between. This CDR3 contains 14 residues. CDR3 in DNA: TGTGCCAGCAGCCCTAGGGTCGGGGGCTACGAGCAGTACTTC. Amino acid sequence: CASSPRVGGYEQYF.

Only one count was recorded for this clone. The CDR3 here is CASSQTRGGFTYEQYF. The CDR3 bases are TGCGCCAGCAGCCAGACACGGGGCGGGTTTACGTACGAGCAGTACTTC. This sequence joins TRBV4-1 and TRBJ2-7; D may correspond to TRBD1 or TRBD2 (5 bases each). Germline V CDR1 and CDR2: MGHRA, YSYEKL. The V end was cut by 3 bases, the J end by 4 bases, with 19 bases between. This CDR3 comprises 16 residues.

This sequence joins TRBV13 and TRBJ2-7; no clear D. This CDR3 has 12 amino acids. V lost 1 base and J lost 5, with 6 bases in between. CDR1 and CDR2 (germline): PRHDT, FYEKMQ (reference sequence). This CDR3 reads CASSLERNEQYF. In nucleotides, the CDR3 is TGTGCCAGCAGCTTAGAACGGAACGAGCAGTACTTC.

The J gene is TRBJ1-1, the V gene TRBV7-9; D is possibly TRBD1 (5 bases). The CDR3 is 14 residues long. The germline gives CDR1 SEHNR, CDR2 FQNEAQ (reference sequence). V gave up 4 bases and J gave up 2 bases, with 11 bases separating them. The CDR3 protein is CASSSPGTNTEAFF. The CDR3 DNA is TGTGCCAGCAGCTCACCCGGGACTAACACTGAAGCTTTCTTT.

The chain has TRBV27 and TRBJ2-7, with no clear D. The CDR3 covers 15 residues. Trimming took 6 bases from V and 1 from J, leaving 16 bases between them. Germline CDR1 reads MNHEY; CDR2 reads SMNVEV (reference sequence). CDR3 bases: TGTGCCAGCAGACCCCGGCCTAGTGGATCCTACGAGCAGTACTTC. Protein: CASRPRPSGSYEQYF.

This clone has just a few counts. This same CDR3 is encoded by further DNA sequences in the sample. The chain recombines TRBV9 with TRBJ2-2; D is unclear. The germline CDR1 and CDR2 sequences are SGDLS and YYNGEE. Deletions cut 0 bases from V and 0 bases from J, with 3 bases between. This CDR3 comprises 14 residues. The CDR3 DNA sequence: TGTGCCAGCAGCGTAGGGGCGAACACCGGGGAGCTGTTTTTT. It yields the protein CASSVGANTGELFF.

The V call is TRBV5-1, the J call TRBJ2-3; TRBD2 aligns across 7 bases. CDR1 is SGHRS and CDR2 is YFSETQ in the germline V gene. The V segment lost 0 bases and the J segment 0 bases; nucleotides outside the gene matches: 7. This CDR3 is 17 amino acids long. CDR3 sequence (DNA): TGCGCCAGCAGCTTGGCGGGGCTAGCGGCTAGCACAGATACGCAGTATTTT. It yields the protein CASSLAGLAASTDTQYF.

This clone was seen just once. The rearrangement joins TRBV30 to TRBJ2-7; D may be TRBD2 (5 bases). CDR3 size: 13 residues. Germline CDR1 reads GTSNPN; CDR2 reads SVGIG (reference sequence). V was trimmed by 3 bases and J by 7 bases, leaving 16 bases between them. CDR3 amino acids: CAWSPRGKKEQYF. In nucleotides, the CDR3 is TGTGCCTGGAGCCCCCGAGGGAAGAAAGAGCAGTACTTC.